Listed below are T cell receptor beta chains from one sample, sequenced in a study of control samples from healthy donors and cancer patients. Some clones are missing from TCRdb's copy, which holds only in-frame ones; the method was immunoSEQ multiplex PCR. Of 400,000 to 500,000 clones listed, approximately 90% are singletons. Sequencing input: PBMCs. These receptors all stem from a man aged 40-49 years with head and neck cancer. The CDR3 runs from the conserved cysteine through the conserved F or W. D genes are given only for firm matches. Clone sizes are given selectively: once, few, many, or a class where the clone is expanded.

cdr3_aa cdr3_nt clone_size j_call d_call v_call
CATGAGAGYTF TGTGCCACCGGCGCAGGGGCCGGCTACACCTTC - TRBJ1-2 - TRBV10-3
CALRGEAEAFF TGTGCCTTACGTGGGGAAGCTGAAGCTTTCTTT - TRBJ1-1 - TRBV30
CSATQGISYEQYF TGCAGCGCCACCCAGGGTATCTCCTACGAGCAGTACTTC - TRBJ2-7 - TRBV29-1
CASSPQSIYEQYF TGTGCCAGCTCACCGCAAAGTATCTACGAGCAGTACTTC - TRBJ2-7 - TRBV18
CASSEAPPDRGAYEQYF TGTGCCAGCAGTGAAGCCCCCCCGGACAGGGGGGCCTACGAGCAGTACTTC - TRBJ2-7 TRBD1 TRBV6-1
CASSLERSYNSPLHF TGTGCCAGCAGCTTGGAAAGGTCCTATAATTCACCCCTCCACTTT - TRBJ1-6 - TRBV7-8
CASSDQTADEAFF TGTGCCAGCAGTGACCAGACTGCCGATGAAGCTTTCTTT - TRBJ1-1 - TRBV2
CASSAINEQYF TGTGCCAGCAGTGCTATTAACGAGCAGTACTTC - TRBJ2-7 - TRBV25-1
CASSMTGVSNEQFF TGTGCCAGTAGTATGACAGGGGTTAGTAATGAGCAGTTCTTC - TRBJ2-1 TRBD1 TRBV19
CASSFTSGSYEQYF TGTGCCAGCAGCTTCACTAGCGGGAGCTACGAGCAGTACTTC - TRBJ2-7 TRBD2 TRBV7-9
CAWKPGQLPTNEKLFF TGTGCCTGGAAACCGGGACAGTTACCAACTAATGAAAAACTGTTTTTT - TRBJ1-4 TRBD1 TRBV30
CASSTRLGADTQYF TGTGCCAGTAGCACGCGACTGGGAGCAGATACGCAGTATTTT - TRBJ2-3 - TRBV19
CASRSGRWETQYF TGTGCCAGCAGGAGCGGGAGATGGGAGACCCAGTACTTC - TRBJ2-5 TRBD2 TRBV28
CASKSGQGSYEQYF TGTGCCAGCAAATCAGGACAGGGCTCCTACGAGCAGTACTTC - TRBJ2-7 TRBD1 TRBV2
CASSHEGDEQFF TGTGCCAGCAGCCACGAAGGGGATGAGCAGTTCTTC - TRBJ2-1 - TRBV4-2
CASRLSGDSYNEQFF TGTGCCAGTAGACTTAGCGGGGACTCCTACAATGAGCAGTTCTTC - TRBJ2-1 TRBD2 TRBV19
CASSQDQGVNTEAFF TGCGCCAGCAGCCAAGATCAGGGAGTGAACACTGAAGCTTTCTTT - TRBJ1-1 - TRBV4-3
CSVQGIATDTQYF TGCAGCGTTCAAGGGATTGCCACAGATACGCAGTATTTT - TRBJ2-3 - TRBV29-1
CASRTGKGEKLFF TGTGCCAGCAGGACAGGGAAGGGTGAAAAACTGTTTTTT - TRBJ1-4 TRBD1 TRBV6-5
CAWSVLGGNTIYF TGTGCCTGGAGTGTACTAGGGGGTAACACCATATATTTT few TRBJ1-3 - TRBV30
CASSQFGTLRTDTQYF TGTGCCAGCAGCCAATTCGGGACCCTAAGGACAGATACGCAGTATTTT - TRBJ2-3 - TRBV3-1/TRBV3-2
CASSLVSGQGAREQYF TGTGCCAGCAGCTTAGTCTCGGGACAGGGGGCGCGCGAGCAGTACTTC - TRBJ2-7 TRBD1 TRBV7-2
CASSLSRPSGSYSYEQYF TGTGCCAGCAGTTTATCTCGTCCTAGCGGGTCCTACTCCTACGAGCAGTACTTC - TRBJ2-7 TRBD2 TRBV27
CASSFRGPGYGYTF TGTGCCAGCAGCTTTAGGGGGCCCGGCTATGGCTACACCTTC - TRBJ1-2 TRBD1 TRBV7-2
CASSPQGNSYEQYF TGTGCCAGCTCACCCCAGGGTAACTCCTACGAGCAGTACTTC - TRBJ2-7 - TRBV18
CAWSAGYEQYF TGTGCCTGGAGTGCTGGGTACGAGCAGTACTTC - TRBJ2-7 - TRBV30
CAWKRGRYEQYF TGTGCCTGGAAGAGGGGGCGCTACGAGCAGTACTTC - TRBJ2-7 TRBD1 TRBV30
CASRVNRDFTDTQYF TGTGCCAGCAGGGTTAACAGGGATTTCACAGATACGCAGTATTTT - TRBJ2-3 - TRBV28
CASSYGQSTYEQYF TGTGCCAGCAGTTACGGACAATCAACCTACGAGCAGTACTTC - TRBJ2-7 - TRBV3-1/TRBV3-2
CASTRPQTNEKLFF TGTGCCAGCACCAGACCGCAAACTAATGAAAAACTGTTTTTT - TRBJ1-4 - TRBV6-5
CAILRGDRDEKLFF TGTGCCATCCTGAGAGGGGACAGGGATGAAAAACTGTTTTTT - TRBJ1-4 TRBD1 TRBV6-5
CASSLNPAYEQYF TGCGCCAGCAGTCTAAACCCAGCCTACGAGCAGTACTTC once TRBJ2-7 - TRBV10-2
CAISRGDEQYF TGTGCCATTTCTCGAGGGGACGAGCAGTACTTC - TRBJ2-7 - TRBV10-3
CASSLWDRGLRDTQYF TGTGCCAGCAGCTTATGGGACAGGGGCCTCAGAGATACGCAGTATTTT few TRBJ2-3 TRBD1 TRBV13
CATSDLTSWGNEQFF TGTGCCACCAGTGATTTGACTAGCTGGGGCAATGAGCAGTTCTTC - TRBJ2-1 - TRBV24-1
CASSSGSNQPQHF TGTGCCAGCAGTTCCGGAAGCAATCAGCCCCAGCATTTT once TRBJ1-5 - TRBV2
CASSLSEGSTDTQYF TGTGCCAGCAGCTTATCGGAAGGAAGCACAGATACGCAGTATTTT - TRBJ2-3 - TRBV11-3
CASSDRDTEVYEQYF TGTGCCAGCAGCGACCGGGACACTGAGGTTTACGAGCAGTACTTC - TRBJ2-7 - TRBV9
CASSLSGDYEQYF TGTGCCAGCAGCTTATCAGGGGACTACGAGCAGTACTTC once TRBJ2-7 - TRBV7-3
CASQGLAPTYNEQFF TGTGCCAGCCAAGGACTAGCGCCTACCTACAATGAGCAGTTCTTC - TRBJ2-1 TRBD2 TRBV25-1
CASSTGQVVTGELFF TGTGCCAGCAGTACCGGACAGGTGGTTACCGGGGAGCTGTTTTTT - TRBJ2-2 TRBD1 TRBV6-5
CASSLLGDSSYEQYF TGTGCCAGCAGCTTATTAGGGGACAGCTCCTACGAGCAGTACTTC - TRBJ2-7 TRBD1 TRBV7-2
CASSPGTGTWETQYF TGTGCCAGCAGCCCCGGGACAGGGACGTGGGAGACCCAGTACTTC few TRBJ2-5 TRBD1 TRBV14
CASSSIAGARGNEQFF TGTGCCAGCAGCTCGATAGCGGGAGCAAGGGGCAATGAGCAGTTCTTC once TRBJ2-1 TRBD2 TRBV5-4
CASSNKGQGFAEAFF TGTGCCAGTAGTAACAAGGGACAGGGATTCGCTGAAGCTTTCTTT - TRBJ1-1 TRBD1 TRBV19
CASSPRQGVGKSYNEQFF TGTGCCAGCTCACCACGACAGGGGGTAGGGAAATCCTACAATGAGCAGTTCTTC - TRBJ2-1 TRBD1 TRBV18
CASSGSGVRTEAFF TGCGCCAGCAGTGGCTCGGGGGTTCGGACTGAAGCTTTCTTT - TRBJ1-1 - TRBV10-1
CASSLRAGNTIYF TGTGCCAGCAGTTTAAGGGCTGGAAACACCATATATTTT - TRBJ1-3 - TRBV12-3/TRBV12-4
CASILIPGSNQPQHF TGTGCCAGCATCTTAATCCCGGGTAGCAATCAGCCCCAGCATTTT - TRBJ1-5 - TRBV28
CASSLAGRVAEKLFF TGTGCCAGCAGCTTAGCGGGCAGGGTAGCTGAAAAACTGTTTTTT once TRBJ1-4 - TRBV7-9
CASSWTALKRDGYTF TGTGCCAGCAGTTGGACAGCCCTAAAAAGGGATGGCTACACCTTC - TRBJ1-2 - TRBV27
CSAQQGGNTGELFF TGCAGCGCCCAGCAGGGAGGAAACACCGGGGAGCTGTTTTTT - TRBJ2-2 - TRBV29-1
CASSQAGADRGHEQYF TGTGCCAGCAGCCAAGCAGGAGCGGACAGGGGCCACGAGCAGTACTTC - TRBJ2-7 TRBD1 TRBV3-1/TRBV3-2
CASSLLLVQGGETQYF TGTGCCAGCAGCTTACTTCTTGTTCAGGGGGGCGAGACCCAGTACTTC - TRBJ2-5 - TRBV7-9
CASSQDQDETYDTQYF TGTGCCAGCAGCCAAGATCAGGACGAGACTTACGATACGCAGTATTTT - TRBJ2-3 - TRBV3-1/TRBV3-2
CATSRDLRAGANVLTF TGTGCCACCAGCAGAGATTTGCGGGCTGGGGCCAACGTCCTGACTTTC - TRBJ2-6 - TRBV15
CAWSGGVKATEAFF TGTGCCTGGAGTGGTGGGGTGAAGGCCACTGAAGCTTTCTTT - TRBJ1-1 - TRBV30
CASSLELATYEQYF TGTGCCAGCAGCTTGGAACTAGCGACCTACGAGCAGTACTTC - TRBJ2-7 TRBD2 TRBV5-8
CASSLSGRSTDTQYF TGTGCCAGCAGCCTTAGCGGGAGAAGCACAGATACGCAGTATTTT - TRBJ2-3 TRBD2 TRBV28